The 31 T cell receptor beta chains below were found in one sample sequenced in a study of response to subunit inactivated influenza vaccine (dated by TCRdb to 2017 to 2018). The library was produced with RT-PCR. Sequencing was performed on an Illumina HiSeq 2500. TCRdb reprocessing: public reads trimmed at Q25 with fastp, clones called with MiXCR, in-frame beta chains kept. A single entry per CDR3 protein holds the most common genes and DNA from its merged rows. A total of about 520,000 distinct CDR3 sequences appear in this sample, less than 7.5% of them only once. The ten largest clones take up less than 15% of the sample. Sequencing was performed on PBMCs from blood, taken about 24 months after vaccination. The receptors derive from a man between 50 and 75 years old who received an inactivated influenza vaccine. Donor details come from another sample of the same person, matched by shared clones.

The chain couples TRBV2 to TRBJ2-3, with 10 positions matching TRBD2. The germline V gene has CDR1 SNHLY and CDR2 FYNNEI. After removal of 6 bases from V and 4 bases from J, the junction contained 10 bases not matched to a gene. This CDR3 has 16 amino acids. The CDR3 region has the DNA TGTGCCAGCAGGCGGCGGGGACTAGCGTCCGCAGATACGCAGTATTTT. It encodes CASRRRGLASADTQYF. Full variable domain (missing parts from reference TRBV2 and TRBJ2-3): EPEVTQTPSHQVTQMGQEVILRCVPISNHLYFYWYRQILGQKVEFLVSFYNNEISEKSEIFDDQFSVERPDGSNFTLKIRSTKLEDSAMYFCASRRRGLASADTQYFGPGTRLTVL.

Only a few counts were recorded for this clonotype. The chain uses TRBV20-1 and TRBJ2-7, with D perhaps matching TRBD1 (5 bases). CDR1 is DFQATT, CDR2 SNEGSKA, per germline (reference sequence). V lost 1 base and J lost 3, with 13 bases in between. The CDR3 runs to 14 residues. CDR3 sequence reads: CSARGQPRYYEQYF. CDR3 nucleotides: TGCAGTGCTAGAGGACAGCCCCGTTACTACGAGCAGTACTTC.

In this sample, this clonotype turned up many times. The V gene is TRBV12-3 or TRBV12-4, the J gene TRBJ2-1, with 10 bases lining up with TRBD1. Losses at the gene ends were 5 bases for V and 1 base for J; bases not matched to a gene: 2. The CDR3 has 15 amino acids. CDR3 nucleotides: TGTGCCAGCAGTCCGGGACAGGGGTCCTACAATGAGCAGTTCTTC. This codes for CASSPGQGSYNEQFF.

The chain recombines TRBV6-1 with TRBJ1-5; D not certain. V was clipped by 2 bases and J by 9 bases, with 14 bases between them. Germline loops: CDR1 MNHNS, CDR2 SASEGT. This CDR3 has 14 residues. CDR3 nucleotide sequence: TGTGCCAGCAGTGAACTACCGGGCCCAGGGCCCCAGCATTTT. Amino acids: CASSELPGPGPQHF.

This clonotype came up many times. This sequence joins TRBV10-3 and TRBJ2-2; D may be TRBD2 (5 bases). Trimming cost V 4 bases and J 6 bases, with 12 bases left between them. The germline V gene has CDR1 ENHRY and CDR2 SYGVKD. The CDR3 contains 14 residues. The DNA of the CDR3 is TGTGCCATCAGTGTTGGGGAGAGGGCCGGGGAGCTGTTTTTT. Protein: CAISVGERAGELFF.

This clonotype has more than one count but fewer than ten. The CDR3 DNA is TGTGCCAGCAGTTTATTGCTAGCGGGGGGGAGGTATGAGCAGTTCTTC. Translating gives CASSLLLAGGRYEQFF. The chain joins TRBV12-3 or TRBV12-4 to TRBJ2-1; TRBD2 matches at 12 bases. There are 16 residues in the CDR3. The J segment lost 8 bases and the V segment lost 2 bases, leaving 7 bases of the junction unmatched.

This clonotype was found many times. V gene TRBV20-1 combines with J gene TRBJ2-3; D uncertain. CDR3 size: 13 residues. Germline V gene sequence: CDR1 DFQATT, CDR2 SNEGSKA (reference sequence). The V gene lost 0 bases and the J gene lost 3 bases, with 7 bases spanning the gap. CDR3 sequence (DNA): TGCAGTGCTAGAGATTCGCCTACAGATACGCAGTATTTT. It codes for CSARDSPTDTQYF.

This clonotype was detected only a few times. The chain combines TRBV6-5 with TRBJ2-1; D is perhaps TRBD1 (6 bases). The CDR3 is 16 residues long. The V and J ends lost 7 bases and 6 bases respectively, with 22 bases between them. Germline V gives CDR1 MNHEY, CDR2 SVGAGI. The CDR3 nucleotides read TGTGCCAGCATTGACGATTCGGGACACAGAATCAATGAGCAGTTCTTC. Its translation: CASIDDSGHRINEQFF.

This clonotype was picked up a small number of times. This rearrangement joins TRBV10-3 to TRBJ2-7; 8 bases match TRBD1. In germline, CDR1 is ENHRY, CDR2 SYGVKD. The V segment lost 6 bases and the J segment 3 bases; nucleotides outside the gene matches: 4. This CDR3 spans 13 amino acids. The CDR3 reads CAISKTGDYEQYF. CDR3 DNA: TGTGCCATCAGCAAGACAGGGGACTACGAGCAGTACTTC.

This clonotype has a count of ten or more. CDR3 DNA: TGTGCCAGCAGCTTGGGGGACAGGACCAACATTCAGTACTTC. Translating it yields CASSLGDRTNIQYF. The V and J genes are TRBV5-4 and TRBJ2-4, with 8 bases aligning to TRBD1. J was trimmed by 7 bases and V by 0 bases; bases with no gene match: 3. The length of the CDR3 is 14 residues. Germline V gene lookup returns CDR1 SGHNT and CDR2 YYREEE (reference sequence).

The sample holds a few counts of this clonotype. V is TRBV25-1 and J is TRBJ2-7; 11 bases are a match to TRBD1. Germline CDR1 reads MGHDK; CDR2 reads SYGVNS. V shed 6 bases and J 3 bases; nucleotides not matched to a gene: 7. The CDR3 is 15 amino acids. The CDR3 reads CASSAPGTGGYEQYF. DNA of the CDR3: TGTGCCAGCAGCGCCCCCGGGACAGGGGGCTACGAGCAGTACTTC.

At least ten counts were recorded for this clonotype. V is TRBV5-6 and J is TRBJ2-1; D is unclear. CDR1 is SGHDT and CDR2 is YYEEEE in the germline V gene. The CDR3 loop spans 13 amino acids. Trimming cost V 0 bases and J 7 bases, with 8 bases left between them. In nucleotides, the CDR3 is TGTGCCAGCAGCTTGGTCGTTAAGAATGAGCAGTTCTTC. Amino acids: CASSLVVKNEQFF.

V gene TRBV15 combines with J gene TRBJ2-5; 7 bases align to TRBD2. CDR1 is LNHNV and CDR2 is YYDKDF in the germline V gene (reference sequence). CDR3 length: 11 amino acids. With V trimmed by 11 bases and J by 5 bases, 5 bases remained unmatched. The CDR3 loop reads CAAGETETQYF. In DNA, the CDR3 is TGTGCCGCGGGAGAGACGGAGACCCAGTACTTC.

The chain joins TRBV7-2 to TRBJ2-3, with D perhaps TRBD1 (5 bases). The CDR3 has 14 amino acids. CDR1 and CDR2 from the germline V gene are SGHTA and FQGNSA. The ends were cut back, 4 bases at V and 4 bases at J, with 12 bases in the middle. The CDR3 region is CASSSQGLSDTQYF. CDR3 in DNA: TGTGCCAGCAGCTCCCAGGGTTTGTCAGATACGCAGTATTTT.

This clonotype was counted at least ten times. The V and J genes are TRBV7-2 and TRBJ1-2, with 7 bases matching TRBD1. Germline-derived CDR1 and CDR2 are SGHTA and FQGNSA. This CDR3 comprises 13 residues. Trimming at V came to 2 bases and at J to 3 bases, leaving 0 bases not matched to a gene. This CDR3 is CASSLTGDYGYTF. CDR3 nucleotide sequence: TGTGCCAGCAGCTTAACAGGGGACTATGGCTACACCTTC.

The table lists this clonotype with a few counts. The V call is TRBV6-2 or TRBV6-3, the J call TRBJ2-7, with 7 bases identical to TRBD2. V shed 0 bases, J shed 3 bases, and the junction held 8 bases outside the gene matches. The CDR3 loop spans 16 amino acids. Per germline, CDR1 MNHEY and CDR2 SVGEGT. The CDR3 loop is CASSYSMRRGDYEQYF. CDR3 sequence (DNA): TGTGCCAGCAGTTACTCGATGAGACGGGGGGACTACGAGCAGTACTTC.

The CDR3 reads CATEGLAGYTGELFF. DNA of the CDR3: TGTGCCACCGAGGGACTAGCGGGGTACACCGGGGAGCTGTTTTTT. The V and J genes are TRBV12-3 or TRBV12-4 and TRBJ2-2; 13 bases match TRBD2. Trimming removed 10 bases from V and 3 bases from J; junction bases left unmatched: 5. The CDR3 runs to 15 residues.

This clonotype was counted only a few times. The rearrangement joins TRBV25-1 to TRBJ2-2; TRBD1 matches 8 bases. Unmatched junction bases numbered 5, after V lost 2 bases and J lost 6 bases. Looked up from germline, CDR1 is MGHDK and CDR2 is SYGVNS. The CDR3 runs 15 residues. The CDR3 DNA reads TGTGCCAGCAGTGAAGGACAGGGAAGGTCCGGGGAGCTGTTTTTT. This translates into CASSEGQGRSGELFF.

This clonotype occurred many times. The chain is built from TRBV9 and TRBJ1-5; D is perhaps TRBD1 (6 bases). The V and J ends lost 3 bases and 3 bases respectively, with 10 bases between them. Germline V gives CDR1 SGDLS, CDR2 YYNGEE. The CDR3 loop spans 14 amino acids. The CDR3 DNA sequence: TGTGCCAGCAGCGCCACAGGGAACAATCAGCCCCAGCATTTT. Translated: CASSATGNNQPQHF.

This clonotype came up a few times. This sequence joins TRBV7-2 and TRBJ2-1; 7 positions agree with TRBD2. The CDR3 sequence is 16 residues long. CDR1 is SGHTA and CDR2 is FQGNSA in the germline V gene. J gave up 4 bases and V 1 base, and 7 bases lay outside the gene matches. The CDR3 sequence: CASSLDGSGPYNEQFF. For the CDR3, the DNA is TGTGCCAGCAGCTTAGATGGTAGCGGGCCGTACAATGAGCAGTTCTTC.

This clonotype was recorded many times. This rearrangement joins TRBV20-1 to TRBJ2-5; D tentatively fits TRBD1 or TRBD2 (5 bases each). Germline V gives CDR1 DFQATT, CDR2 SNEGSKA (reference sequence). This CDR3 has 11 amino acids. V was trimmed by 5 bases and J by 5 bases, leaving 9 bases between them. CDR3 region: CSARGGETQYF. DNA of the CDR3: TGCAGTGCTCGGGGCGGGGAGACCCAGTACTTC.

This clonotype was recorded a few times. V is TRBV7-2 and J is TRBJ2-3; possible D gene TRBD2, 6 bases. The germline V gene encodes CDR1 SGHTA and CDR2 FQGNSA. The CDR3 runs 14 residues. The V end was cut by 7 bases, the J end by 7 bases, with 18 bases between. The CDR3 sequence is CASNGGRSENTQYF. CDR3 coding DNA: TGTGCCAGCAACGGGGGAAGGTCCGAAAATACGCAGTATTTT.

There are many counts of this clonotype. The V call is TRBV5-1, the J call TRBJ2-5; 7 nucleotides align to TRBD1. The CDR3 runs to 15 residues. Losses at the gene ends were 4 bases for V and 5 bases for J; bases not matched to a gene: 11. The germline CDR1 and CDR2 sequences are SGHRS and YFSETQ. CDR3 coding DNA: TGCGCCAGCAGCACCGGACAGGTCCTACAGGAGACCCAGTACTTC. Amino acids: CASSTGQVLQETQYF.

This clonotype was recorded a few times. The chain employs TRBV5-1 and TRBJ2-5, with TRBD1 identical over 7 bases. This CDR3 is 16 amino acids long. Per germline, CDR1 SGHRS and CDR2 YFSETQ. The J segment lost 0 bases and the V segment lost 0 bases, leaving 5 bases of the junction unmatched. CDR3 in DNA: TGCGCCAGCAGCTTGGGGGACAGACTAAACCAAGAGACCCAGTACTTC. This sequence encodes CASSLGDRLNQETQYF.

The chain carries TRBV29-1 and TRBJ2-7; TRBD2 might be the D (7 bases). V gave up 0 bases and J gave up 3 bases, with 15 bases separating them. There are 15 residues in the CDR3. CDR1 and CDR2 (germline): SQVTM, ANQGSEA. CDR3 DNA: TGCAGCGTTGAAGATCGAGGGGGAGGGATCTACGAGCAGTACTTC. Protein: CSVEDRGGGIYEQYF.

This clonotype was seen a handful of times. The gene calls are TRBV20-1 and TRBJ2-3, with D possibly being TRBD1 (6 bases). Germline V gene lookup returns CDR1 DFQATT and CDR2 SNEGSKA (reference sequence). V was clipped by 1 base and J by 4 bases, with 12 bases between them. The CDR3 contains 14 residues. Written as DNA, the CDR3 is TGCAGTGCTAGAGGGGGACAAGGGGCAGATACGCAGTATTTT. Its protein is CSARGGQGADTQYF.

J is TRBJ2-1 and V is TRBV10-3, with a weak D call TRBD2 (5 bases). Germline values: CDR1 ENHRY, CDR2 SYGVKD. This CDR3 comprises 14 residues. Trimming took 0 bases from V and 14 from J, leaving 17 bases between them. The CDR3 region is CAISESDSIPVEFF. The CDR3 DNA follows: TGTGCCATCAGTGAGTCGGACTCAATCCCGGTTGAGTTCTTC.

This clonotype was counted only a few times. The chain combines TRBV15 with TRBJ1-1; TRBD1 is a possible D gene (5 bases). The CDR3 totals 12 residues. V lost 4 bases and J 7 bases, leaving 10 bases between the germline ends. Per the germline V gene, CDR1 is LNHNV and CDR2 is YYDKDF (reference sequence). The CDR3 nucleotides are TGTGCCACCAGCACCCCCGACAGTGAAGCTTTCTTT. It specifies CATSTPDSEAFF. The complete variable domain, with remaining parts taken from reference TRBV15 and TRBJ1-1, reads DAMVIQNPRYQVTQFGKPVTLSCSQTLNHNVMYWYQQKSSQAPKLLFHYYDKDFNNEADTPDNFQSRRPNTSFCFLDIRSPGLGDTAMYLCATSTPDSEAFFGQGTRLTVV.

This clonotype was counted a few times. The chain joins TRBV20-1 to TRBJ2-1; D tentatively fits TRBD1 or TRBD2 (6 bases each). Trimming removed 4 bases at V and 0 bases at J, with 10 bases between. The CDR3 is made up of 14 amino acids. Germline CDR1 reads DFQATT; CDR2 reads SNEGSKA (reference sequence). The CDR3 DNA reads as TGCAGTGCTACCGGGGGCCTCTCCTACAATGAGCAGTTCTTC. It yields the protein CSATGGLSYNEQFF.

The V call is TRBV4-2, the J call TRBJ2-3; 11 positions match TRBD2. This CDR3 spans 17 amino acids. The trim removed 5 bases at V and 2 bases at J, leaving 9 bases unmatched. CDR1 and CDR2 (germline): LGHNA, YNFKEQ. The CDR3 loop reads CASSELGTSGPTDTQYF. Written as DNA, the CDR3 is TGTGCCAGCAGCGAACTAGGGACTAGCGGACCCACAGATACGCAGTATTTT.

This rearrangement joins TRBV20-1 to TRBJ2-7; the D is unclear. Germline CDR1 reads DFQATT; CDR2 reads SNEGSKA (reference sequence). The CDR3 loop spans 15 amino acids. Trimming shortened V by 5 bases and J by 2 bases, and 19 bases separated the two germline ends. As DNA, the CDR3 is TGCAGTGCTCCAACTGACTTCTCTCTACCCTACGAGCAGTACTTC. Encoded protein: CSAPTDFSLPYEQYF.